Below are 30 T cell receptor beta chains sequenced from a single sample in a study of blood T cells in healthy people across ages. Primed by a sample-barcoded 5' primer and a J-beta primer mix, a second PCR proceeded for 7 to 11 cycles. TCRdb re-derived calls from the 5' RACE reads in MiXCR, one entry per CDR3 protein. Of 1.5 million or so distinct CDR3 sequences listed, under 55% are singletons. Sequenced material: blood. The receptors derive from a woman between 18 and 29 years old in good health.

This clonotype was seen more than once but under ten times. The V gene is TRBV11-3, the J gene TRBJ2-1, with D tentatively TRBD2 (6 bases). The V gene's germline CDR1 is SGHNT and CDR2 YENEEA. The CDR3 runs 15 residues. The germline V and J ends were trimmed by 5 bases and 4 bases, with 15 bases remaining between them. The CDR3 is CASSLGGTHYNEQFF. In DNA, the CDR3 is TGTGCCAGCAGCCTTGGCGGGACCCATTACAATGAGCAGTTCTTC. Variable domain in full (rest from reference TRBV11-3 and TRBJ2-1): EAGVVQSPRYKIIEKKQPVAFWCNPISGHNTLYWYLQNLGQGPELLIRYENEEAVDDSQLPKDRFSAERLKGVDSTLKIQPAELGDSAVYLCASSLGGTHYNEQFFGPGTRLTVL.

In its sample, this clonotype was seen a few times. The V and J genes are TRBV7-2 and TRBJ2-7, with 7 bases fitting TRBD2. Germline CDR1 reads SGHTA; CDR2 reads FQGNSA. V gave up 4 bases and J gave up 3 bases; unmatched junction bases: 6. The CDR3 runs to 14 residues. CDR3 amino acids: CASSSSPGGYEQYF. The CDR3 DNA reads as TGTGCCAGCAGCTCCTCCCCGGGGGGCTACGAGCAGTACTTC.

In its sample, this clonotype was seen a few times. The chain carries TRBV7-6 and TRBJ2-5; a weak D match, TRBD1 (5 bases). From germline, CDR1 is SGHVS and CDR2 FNYEAQ. The CDR3 runs 15 residues. V lost 3 bases and J 0 bases, leaving 11 bases between the germline ends. CDR3 coding DNA: TGTGCCAGCAGCTTGGGGCTTGAGTACCAAGAGACCCAGTACTTC. It is translated as CASSLGLEYQETQYF. Looking up the rest from reference TRBV7-6 and TRBJ2-5 gives the full variable domain: GAGVSQSPRYKVTKRGQDVALRCDPISGHVSLYWYRQALGQGPEFLTYFNYEAQQDKSGLPNDRFSAERPEGSISTLTIQRTEQRDSAMYRCASSLGLEYQETQYFGPGTRLLVL.

This chain links TRBV29-1 with TRBJ2-5, with TRBD1 matching over 8 bases. With 8 bases clipped from V and 11 bases from J, the junction kept 16 bases outside the gene matches. Germline CDR1 is SQVTM and CDR2 is ANQGSEA. The CDR3 has 13 amino acids. The CDR3 DNA reads as TGCAGCTTAAGGACAGGGAAGGACAATGAGCAGTACTTC. Encoded protein: CSLRTGKDNEQYF.

The table lists this clonotype with a few counts. J is TRBJ2-5 and V is TRBV11-2, with 9 bases that match TRBD2. Germline assignment: CDR1 SGHAT and CDR2 FQNNGV. Germline trimming cut 4 bases from V and 2 bases from J; bases unmatched to any gene: 5. CDR3 length equals 15 residues. The CDR3: CASSSLAGTQETQYF. The CDR3 DNA follows: TGTGCCAGCAGCTCGCTAGCGGGAACTCAAGAGACCCAGTACTTC.

The V and J genes are TRBV5-5 and TRBJ1-1; D is undetermined. V lost 2 bases to trimming and J lost 3 bases, with 14 bases between them. CDR1 and CDR2 (germline): SGHKS, YYEKEE (reference sequence). CDR3 length equals 15 residues. CDR3 residues: CASSFAGPADTEAFF. CDR3 sequence (DNA): TGTGCCAGCAGCTTTGCCGGCCCGGCGGACACTGAAGCTTTCTTT.

This chain connects TRBV4-1 to TRBJ1-3; 8 nucleotides agree with TRBD1. Per germline, CDR1 MGHRA and CDR2 YSYEKL. CDR3 length: 17 amino acids. The J segment lost 1 base and the V segment lost 4 bases, leaving 9 bases of the junction unmatched. CDR3 sequence (DNA): TGCGCCAGCAGCCTAACGACACAGGGGGTGTCTGGAAACACCATATATTTT. Translated, it gives CASSLTTQGVSGNTIYF.

In this sample, this clonotype turned up a few times. This chain uses TRBV6-2 or TRBV6-3 with TRBJ2-7; D is perhaps TRBD1 or TRBD2 (5 bases each). The CDR3 sequence is 15 residues long. V lost 9 bases and J 2 bases, leaving 20 bases between the germline ends. Germline V gene data show CDR1 as MNHEY and CDR2 as SVGEGT. As DNA, the CDR3 is TGTGCCAGTCTTCCCATGCGGCAGGGACCCTACGAGCAGTACTTC. It specifies CASLPMRQGPYEQYF.

This clonotype was seen a few times. This chain uses TRBV3-1 with TRBJ2-1; 7 bases line up with TRBD2. Germline V CDR1 and CDR2: LGHDT, YNNKEL (reference sequence). The V and J ends lost 5 bases and 0 bases, in that order; junction bases with no gene match: 7. The CDR3 is made up of 16 amino acids. CDR3 nucleotide sequence: TGTGCCAGCAGCGCCCTAGCGGTTAGCTCCTACAATGAGCAGTTCTTC. This encodes CASSALAVSSYNEQFF.

The chain recombines TRBV7-2 with TRBJ2-5; 11 bases fit TRBD2. CDR1 is SGHTA and CDR2 is FQGNSA in the germline V gene. V dropped 1 base and J dropped 4; count of bases not matched to a gene: 11. This CDR3 has 18 amino acids. The CDR3 nucleotides are TGTGCCAGCAGCTTAGGGGATCGTGTAGCGGGGGGGCCAGAGACCCAGTACTTC. Its translation is CASSLGDRVAGGPETQYF. Using reference TRBV7-2 and TRBJ2-5 for the parts outside the CDR3, the full variable domain is GAGVSQSPSNKVTEKGKDVELRCDPISGHTALYWYRQSLGQGLEFLIYFQGNSAPDKSGLPSDRFSAERTGGSVSTLTIQRTQQEDSAVYLCASSLGDRVAGGPETQYFGPGTRLLVL.

As regards this clonotype: One base away lies a much larger clone, so this may be a sequencing read error. The rearrangement joins TRBV20-1 to TRBJ2-5, with 7 bases matching TRBD1. Per germline, CDR1 DFQATT and CDR2 SNEGSKA (reference sequence). The CDR3 runs 13 residues. The CDR3 coding sequence is TGCAGTGCCAGAGGGACAGAGCAAGAGACCCTGTACTTC. It codes for CSARGTEQETLYF.

This sequence joins TRBV12-3 or TRBV12-4 and TRBJ2-1; 9 bases match TRBD2. The CDR3 is 15 amino acids. Unmatched junction bases numbered 7, after V lost 6 bases and J lost 4 bases. The CDR3 nucleotides read TGTGCCAGCAGGCAGACTAGCGGACATTACAATGAGCAGTTCTTC. This sequence encodes CASRQTSGHYNEQFF.

The CDR3 sequence is CASSLSIGNTEAFF. In DNA, the CDR3 is TGTGCCAGCAGTTTATCGATTGGGAACACTGAAGCTTTCTTT. The genes are TRBV27 and TRBJ1-1; the D is unclear. The CDR3 covers 14 residues. V shed 0 bases and J shed 1 base, with 6 bases lying between them. Germline CDR1 and CDR2: MNHEY and SMNVEV (reference sequence).

Only a few counts were recorded for this clonotype. The chain carries TRBV4-2 and TRBJ1-5, with 9 positions matching TRBD1. The CDR3 totals 21 residues. J gave up 6 bases and V 0 bases, and 21 bases lay outside the gene matches. In germline, CDR1 is LGHNA, CDR2 YNFKEQ. Written as DNA, the CDR3 is TGTGCCAGCAGCCAAGAAGGGAAGGGGGAACCGGGACAGGGTACGGGTCAGCCCCAGCATTTT. It translates to CASSQEGKGEPGQGTGQPQHF.

As for this clonotype: A much larger clone sits a single nucleotide away, making a read error possible. V and J are TRBV4-3 and TRBJ2-4; D gene uncertain. The DNA matches TRBJ2-7 better at its end, which makes the J call doubtful. Germline-derived CDR1 and CDR2 are LGHNA and YSLEER. This CDR3 has 13 residues. In DNA form, the CDR3 reads TGCACCAGCAGCCAAGTTGTGGGGTACGAGCAGTACTTC. It translates to CTSSQVVGYEQYF.

There are a few counts of this clonotype. The chain carries TRBV27 and TRBJ2-7; D remains ambiguous. With 3 bases removed from V and 0 bases from J, the gap between germline ends came to 15 bases. This CDR3 region has 16 residues. CDR1 MNHEY and CDR2 SMNVEV come from the germline V gene (reference sequence). CDR3 sequence reads: CASSFRIGRLSYEQYF. In nucleotides, the CDR3 is TGTGCCAGCAGTTTTCGAATTGGACGGCTCTCCTACGAGCAGTACTTC.

The CDR3 DNA reads as TGCAGTGCTAGAGATGGGCGGGGATACTACGAGCAGTACTTC. Translation gives CSARDGRGYYEQYF. The genes are TRBV20-1 and TRBJ2-7; tentative D call: TRBD2 (6 bases). CDR1 DFQATT and CDR2 SNEGSKA come from the germline V gene (reference sequence). The CDR3 spans 14 residues. V was clipped by 0 bases and J by 3 bases, with 12 bases between them.

There are a few counts of this clonotype. The chain uses TRBV4-1 and TRBJ2-2, with TRBD2 identical over 8 bases. The CDR3 consists of 18 residues. V was pared by 3 bases and J by 2 bases, with 11 bases of the junction left unmatched. CDR1 and CDR2 (germline): MGHRA, YSYEKL. CDR3 sequence reads: CASSQSHSGAFNTGELFF. The CDR3 region has the DNA TGCGCCAGCAGCCAGTCTCATAGCGGGGCCTTTAACACCGGGGAGCTGTTTTTT.

The chain recombines TRBV4-3 with TRBJ1-4; D is unclear. CDR1 and CDR2 (germline): LGHNA, YSLEER. V was clipped by 5 bases and J by 0 bases, with 13 bases between them. The CDR3 covers 16 residues. This CDR3 is CASSFRTGATNEKLFF. The DNA of the CDR3 is TGCGCCAGCAGCTTTCGGACCGGTGCAACTAATGAAAAACTGTTTTTT.

The chain recombines TRBV12-3 or TRBV12-4 with TRBJ2-5; D is unresolved. The V and J ends lost 4 bases and 0 bases respectively, with 15 bases between them. This CDR3 has 16 residues. The CDR3 nucleotides read TGTGCCAGCAGTTCCCTTATAGGGTTGTACCAAGAGACCCAGTACTTC. Translated: CASSSLIGLYQETQYF.

In this sample, this clonotype turned up a few times. The genes are TRBV7-9 and TRBJ2-7; D is ambiguous. The CDR3 contains 12 residues. Germline V gene data show CDR1 as SEHNR and CDR2 as FQNEAQ (reference sequence). V dropped 5 bases and J dropped 2 bases, with 7 bases sitting between them. CDR3 coding DNA: TGTGCCAGCAGCCCGTTCCCCTACGAGCAGTACTTC. Amino acid sequence: CASSPFPYEQYF.

The chain employs TRBV24-1 and TRBJ2-3; D gene unclear. V lost 1 base to trimming and J lost 0 bases, with 7 bases between them. The V gene's germline CDR1 is KGHDR and CDR2 SFDVKD. CDR3 length equals 15 residues. This CDR3 reads CATSDFEVSTDTQYF. CDR3 nucleotide sequence: TGTGCCACCAGTGATTTTGAGGTTAGCACAGATACGCAGTATTTT.

The rearrangement uses TRBV13 and TRBJ1-1; a weak D match, TRBD1 (5 bases). The CDR3 is 15 residues long. Germline V gene sequence: CDR1 PRHDT, CDR2 FYEKMQ (reference sequence). The ends were cut back, 5 bases at V and 3 bases at J, with 16 bases in the middle. The CDR3 sequence is CASSPGGERYTEAFF. The CDR3 DNA is TGTGCCAGCAGCCCCGGGGGGGAGCGGTACACTGAAGCTTTCTTT.

The genes are TRBV24-1 and TRBJ2-1; TRBD1 is a possible D gene (5 bases). The closer fit of TRBJ2-7 to the DNA end suggests the J call may be wrong. This CDR3 comprises 14 residues. Germline-derived CDR1 and CDR2 are KGHDR and SFDVKD. The CDR3 loop reads CATSDLLADNEQYF. The CDR3 coding sequence is TGTGCCACCAGTGACCTCCTTGCGGACAATGAGCAGTACTTC.

The gene calls are TRBV14 and TRBJ2-3; TRBD1 matches 8 bases. V gave up 5 bases and J gave up 4 bases; unmatched junction bases: 11. CDR3 length: 16 amino acids. Germline V gene data show CDR1 as SGHDN and CDR2 as FVKESK. The CDR3 protein is CASSSRQGQWPDTQYF. The CDR3 DNA sequence: TGTGCCAGCAGCTCCAGACAGGGGCAATGGCCAGATACGCAGTATTTT.

A single count supports this clonotype. V usage is TRBV6-1 and J usage is TRBJ1-1, with TRBD1 as a possible D gene (5 bases). The CDR3 has 13 amino acids. Per the germline V gene, CDR1 is MNHNS and CDR2 is SASEGT. V lost 6 bases and J lost 2, with 10 bases in between. The CDR3 region is CASRWGTNTEAFF. As DNA, the CDR3 is TGTGCCAGCAGGTGGGGGACCAACACTGAAGCTTTCTTT.

In its sample, this clonotype was seen a few times. The chain has TRBV30 and TRBJ1-4; unclear D gene. There are 12 residues in the CDR3. Germline CDR1 reads GTSNPN; CDR2 reads SVGIG (reference sequence). V gave up 0 bases and J gave up 12 bases, with 11 bases separating them. CDR3 amino acids: CAWSVLVAELFF. CDR3 DNA: TGTGCCTGGAGTGTACTGGTAGCGGAACTGTTTTTT.

The chain recombines TRBV12-3 or TRBV12-4 with TRBJ2-1; possibly TRBD1 for D (6 bases). With 4 bases removed from V and 6 bases from J, the gap between germline ends came to 13 bases. The CDR3 spans 14 residues. CDR3 in DNA: TGTGCCAGCAGTTCGAACAGGGAATCCAATGAGCAGTTCTTC. Translation gives CASSSNRESNEQFF.

The chain carries TRBV27 and TRBJ1-4; 10 positions agree with TRBD1. With 5 bases clipped from V and 8 bases from J, the junction kept 8 bases outside the gene matches. In germline, CDR1 is MNHEY, CDR2 SMNVEV (reference sequence). This CDR3 is 15 amino acids long. CDR3 region: CASSPRDRGREKLFF. The CDR3 DNA is TGTGCCAGCAGTCCCCGGGACAGGGGACGAGAAAAACTGTTTTTT. Using reference TRBV27 and TRBJ1-4 for the parts outside the CDR3, the full variable domain is EAQVTQNPRYLITVTGKKLTVTCSQNMNHEYMSWYRQDPGLGLRQIYYSMNVEVTDKGDVPEGYKVSRKEKRNFPLILESPSPNQTSLYFCASSPRDRGREKLFFGSGTQLSVL.

The chain is built from TRBV5-1 and TRBJ2-1, with 9 bases matching TRBD2. The CDR3 runs to 17 residues. Germline CDR1 reads SGHRS; CDR2 reads YFSETQ. Germline trimming cut 2 bases from V and 4 bases from J; bases unmatched to any gene: 10. CDR3 coding DNA: TGCGCCAGCAGCTTCCTCCTAAGCGGGGGGACTTACAATGAGCAGTTCTTC. The encoded protein is CASSFLLSGGTYNEQFF.